This TCR beta chain was recorded in a study of shared clonotypes between healthy human individuals. Study outcomes and limitations: Researchers sampled blood only, noting tissue repertoires likely differ.

It was across several immunoSEQ plates that each subset's genomic DNA was evenly split. Here immunoSEQ multiplex PCR was the method, and the copy in TCRdb shows in-frame clones only, minus some. The table shows about 600,000 clones, with roughly four fifths occurring only once. Germline V gene data show CDR1 as LNHDA and CDR2 as SQIVND (reference sequence). This CDR3 contains 16 residues. The V end was cut by 3 bases, the J end by 0 bases, with 12 bases between. A remark on this clone: The antigen remains unidentified.

With unsorted samples, genomic DNA was obtained from tens of millions of PBMCs. The receptor's source is a woman aged 40 to 50 in good health. Some clones in this sample may be carry-over from other donors' samples. The sequenced material came from PBMCs. J is TRBJ1-5 and V is TRBV19; no clear D. The CDR3 loop is CASSIVGSNSNQPQHF. The CDR3 region has the DNA TGTGCCAGTAGTATCGTAGGGTCCAATAGCAATCAGCCCCAGCATTTT.